This T cell receptor (beta chain) appears in the sequencing data of a study of spatial heterogeneity in lung cancer. General observations from the study: Tumor TCRs that were ubiquitous and expanded showed up in blood more at resection than follow-up.

This clonotype was observed a few times. Antigen specificity is unknown. Individual TCR cDNA molecules each bore their own unique molecular identifier. One entry per CDR3 protein, called by TCRdb with MiXCR from the 5' RACE reads. The table shows about 95,000 distinct CDR3 sequences, with roughly 10% occurring only once. Germline V CDR1 and CDR2: LNHDA, SQIVND (reference sequence). This CDR3 spans 12 amino acids. V lost 4 bases to trimming and J lost 1 base, with 4 bases between them. Time point defined: sample taken at primary tumor resection. Unsorted tumor, nontumor lung tissue or cryopreserved PBMC supplied the whole RNA. The donors were approximately 70 patients with non-small cell lung cancer that was early-stage and untreated.

The rearrangement links TRBV19 to TRBJ1-1; D is uncertain. This sequence originates from a male donor with early-stage non-small cell lung cancer. Source: PBMCs, taken at surgery. In nucleotides, the CDR3 is TGTGCCAGTAGTAGCCAGAACACTGAAGCTTTCTTT. Translated, it gives CASSSQNTEAFF.